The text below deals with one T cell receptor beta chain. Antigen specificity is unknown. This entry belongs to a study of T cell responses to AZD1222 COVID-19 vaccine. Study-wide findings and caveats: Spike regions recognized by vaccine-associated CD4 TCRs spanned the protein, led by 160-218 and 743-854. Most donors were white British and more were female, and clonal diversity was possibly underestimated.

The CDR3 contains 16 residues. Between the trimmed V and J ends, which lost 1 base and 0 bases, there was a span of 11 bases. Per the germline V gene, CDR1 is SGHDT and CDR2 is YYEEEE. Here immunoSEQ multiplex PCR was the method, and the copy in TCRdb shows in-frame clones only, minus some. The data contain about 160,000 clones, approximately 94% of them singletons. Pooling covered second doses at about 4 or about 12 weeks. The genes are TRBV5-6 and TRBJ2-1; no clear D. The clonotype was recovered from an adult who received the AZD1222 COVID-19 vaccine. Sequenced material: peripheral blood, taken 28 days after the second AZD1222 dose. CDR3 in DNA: TGTGCCAGCAGCTTGTTAACGGGCCTCTCCTACAATGAGCAGTTCTTC. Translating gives CASSLLTGLSYNEQFF.